Listed below are T cell receptor beta chains from one sample, sequenced in a study of blood T cell repertoires in COVID-19. Assay used: immunoSEQ multiplex PCR; TCRdb lists only in-frame clones, some missing. The table lists around 300,000 clones, approximately 88% of them singletons, with 1.6% in the top ten. Input material: peripheral blood. These receptors all come from a woman between 25 and 40 years old with COVID-19, enrolled during active disease. Both conserved end residues are part of each CDR3. The D gene is left open where the match is weak. Part of the rows lack a size; the others show once, few, many or a class for expanded clones.

>TRBV18|NA|TRBJ2-6|once
TGTGCCAGCTCAAAAGGGGGGGCTGGGGCCAACGTCCTGACTTTC
CASSKGGAGANVLTF
>TRBV7-8|NA|TRBJ1-5|NA
TGTGCCAGCAGCTTCATGACAACCATCAATCAGCCCCAGCATTTT
CASSFMTTINQPQHF
>TRBV6-5|TRBD1|TRBJ2-1|NA
TGTGCCAGCAGTCGAAACAGGGGGCGCAATGAGCAGTTCTTC
CASSRNRGRNEQFF
>TRBV5-5|NA|TRBJ1-6|NA
TGTGCCAGCAGCTTGGGGGGGCATTCACCCCTCCACTTT
CASSLGGHSPLHF
>TRBV10-3|NA|TRBJ2-1|NA
TGTGCCATCAGTGATAGTTCGGGTAGCTCCTACAATGAGCAGTTCTTC
CAISDSSGSSYNEQFF
>TRBV5-1|NA|TRBJ2-3|NA
TGCGCCAGCAGCTTGGAAACTCCTACGGATACGCAGTATTTT
CASSLETPTDTQYF
>TRBV30|TRBD1|TRBJ1-2|NA
TGTGCCTGGAGTGTCTCCGGGACAGGCACCTATGGCTACACCTTC
CAWSVSGTGTYGYTF
>TRBV20-1|NA|TRBJ2-7|NA
TGCAGTGCTAGTAGGCGAACGGCGGGCGAGCAGTACTTC
CSASRRTAGEQYF
>TRBV18|NA|TRBJ2-7|NA
TGTGCCAGCTCACGATCGACTGGAGACTACGAGCAGCAGTACTTC
CASSRSTGDYEQQYF
>TRBV7-2|NA|TRBJ2-2|NA
TGTGCCAGCAGCGTGGACAGCGCGAACACCGGGGAGCTGTTTTTT
CASSVDSANTGELFF
>TRBV29-1|TRBD1|TRBJ1-2|NA
TGCAGCGTTCCAACCAGGGGGGTGGGCGGCTACACCTTC
CSVPTRGVGGYTF
>TRBV5-4|NA|TRBJ2-5|few
TGTGCCAGCAGCGCACTACTAGCTGGAGAGACCCAGTACTTC
CASSALLAGETQYF
>TRBV7-8|TRBD2|TRBJ2-1|NA
TGTGCCAGCAGCTTAGATAGACCGGATCTGGCGGGGGGAAGTAATGAGCAGTTCTTC
CASSLDRPDLAGGSNEQFF
>TRBV30|NA|TRBJ2-7|NA
TGTGCCTGGAGTGTATACCCTACGGAGCAGTACTTC
CAWSVYPTEQYF
>TRBV6-5|NA|TRBJ1-6|NA
TGTGCCAGCACCCGGTCCTATAATTCACCCCTCCACTTT
CASTRSYNSPLHF
>TRBV7-9|TRBD1|TRBJ1-1|few
TGTGCCAGCAGCCCCGGAAGGGGGCGGTCGGTTGAAGCTTTCTTT
CASSPGRGRSVEAFF
>TRBV6-5|TRBD2|TRBJ2-3|NA
TGTGCCAGCAGTAGCGGGGGGGCCGTAGATACGCAGTATTTT
CASSSGGAVDTQYF
>TRBV28|NA|TRBJ1-1|NA
TGTGCCAGCAGTTTTTCCAGGAACACTGAAGCTTTCTTT
CASSFSRNTEAFF
>TRBV6-5|NA|TRBJ1-2|NA
TGTGCCAGCAGTTATAACAGGCTCTATGGCTACACCTTC
CASSYNRLYGYTF
>TRBV28|TRBD1|TRBJ1-1|NA
TGTGCCAGCAGAGAACAGGGGCCTCCACGAGCTTTCTTT
CASREQGPPRAFF
>TRBV3-1/TRBV3-2|NA|TRBJ1-5|few
TGTGCCAGCAGCCAACGCGGGGTTTGGCCCCAGCATTTT
CASSQRGVWPQHF
>TRBV6-5|TRBD1|TRBJ1-4|NA
TGTGCCAGCAGTTTCTCCGGGACAGGAAGTGCGGGGCTGTTTTTT
CASSFSGTGSAGLFF
>TRBV12-5|NA|TRBJ1-5|once
TGTGCTAGTGGTTTGGCACAGGGCCAGCATTTT
CASGLAQGQHF
>TRBV6-4|TRBD1|TRBJ1-2|NA
TGTGCCAGCAGATACGGGACAGGGTATGGCTACACCTTC
CASRYGTGYGYTF
>TRBV5-8|TRBD1|TRBJ2-2|NA
TGTGCCAGCAGCTCGGGACAGGGCACCGGGGAGCTGTTTTTT
CASSSGQGTGELFF
>TRBV10-2|NA|TRBJ1-6|NA
TGCGCCAGCAGTGAGGGGTCAGGGGCCTCTAATTCACCCCTCCACTTT
CASSEGSGASNSPLHF